This TCR beta chain was retrieved from a study of blood T cell repertoires in COVID-19. The CDR3 has 13 residues. Trimming cost V 7 bases and J 2 bases, with 8 bases left between them. Germline V gene lookup returns CDR1 WSHSY and CDR2 SAAADI. Original data processing: Quantification of nucleated cells was approximated via reference gene primer amplification. Clones were read by immunoSEQ multiplex PCR, and TCRdb kept only the in-frame ones, dropping some. V and J calls plus clone size are reproduced from that table; the DNA served to infer D and trimming. The data contain about 410,000 clones, 89% of them singletons.

The rearrangement uses TRBV10-2 and TRBJ2-2; D ambiguous. This receptor was taken from a woman between 35 and 50 years old with COVID-19, enrolled during active disease. The sequenced material came from peripheral blood. The DNA of the CDR3 is TGCGCCAGCACCCTAAGAAACACCGGGGAGCTGTTTTTT. Amino acid sequence: CASTLRNTGELFF.